This entry lists 17 T cell receptor beta chains sequenced from one sample in a study of shared clonotypes between healthy human individuals. Sequencing used immunoSEQ multiplex PCR; TCRdb keeps in-frame clones, though not all of them. The profile shows over a million clones, approximately 80% of them singletons. Input material: memory CD4+ T cells from PBMCs. Subset: CD45RA-negative fraction. These receptors all come from a man aged 18-30 years in good health. Some clones in this sample may be carry-over from other donors' samples.

The V gene is TRBV5-1, the J gene TRBJ2-3; D possibly corresponds to TRBD2 (5 bases). Germline CDR1 SGHRS, CDR2 YFSETQ. The CDR3 is made up of 15 amino acids. V lost 1 base, J lost 5 bases, and 14 bases lay in between. CDR3 sequence (DNA): TGCGCCAGCAGCTTGTTTGGACGGGGAGAAGATACGCAGTATTTT. Translated: CASSLFGRGEDTQYF.

As to this clone: The sample contains more than one DNA sequence encoding this CDR3. V is TRBV5-6 and J is TRBJ2-5; possibly TRBD2 for D (5 bases). Germline V CDR1 and CDR2: SGHDT, YYEEEE. Trimming pared 3 bases from V and 4 bases from J, leaving 10 bases between. The CDR3 spans 13 residues. CDR3 DNA sequence: TGTGCCAGCAGCTCGGGGAGCGGAGAGACCCAGTACTTC. Protein sequence: CASSSGSGETQYF.

V is TRBV5-1 and J is TRBJ2-2; TRBD2 aligns across 9 bases. V shed 4 bases and J 4 bases; nucleotides not matched to a gene: 8. Per the germline V gene, CDR1 is SGHRS and CDR2 is YFSETQ. The CDR3 length is 16 residues. CDR3 amino acids: CASSTRAGGPTGELFF. The CDR3 bases are TGCGCCAGCAGCACCCGAGCGGGAGGACCCACCGGGGAGCTGTTTTTT.

This clone has only a few counts. The chain has TRBV18 and TRBJ1-1; D perhaps matches TRBD1 (5 bases). This CDR3 has 15 residues. Trimming stripped 0 bases from V and 4 bases from J, with 12 bases between. Per germline, CDR1 KGHSH and CDR2 LQKENI. CDR3 in DNA: TGTGCCAGCTCACCACCGGGACTTACGTCCACTGAAGCTTTCTTT. Translated: CASSPPGLTSTEAFF.

The chain recombines TRBV4-2 with TRBJ2-7; 7 bases match TRBD2. Per the germline V gene, CDR1 is LGHNA and CDR2 is YNFKEQ. V shed 2 bases, J shed 5 bases, and the junction held 9 bases outside the gene matches. The CDR3 is made up of 15 amino acids. The CDR3 DNA sequence: TGTGCCAGCAGCCAAATGGGGCTAGCGGATGACGAGCAGTACTTC. Translating gives CASSQMGLADDEQYF.

The CDR3, as DNA: TGTGCCAGCAGCTTAGTCAGGGGCGACGGGGAGCTGTTTTTT. Translation gives CASSLVRGDGELFF. This chain connects TRBV11-2 to TRBJ2-2; a possible D gene is TRBD1 (6 bases). The germline V and J ends were trimmed by 1 base and 7 bases, with 10 bases remaining between them. This CDR3 is 14 amino acids long. Germline-derived CDR1 and CDR2 are SGHAT and FQNNGV. The whole variable domain, filled in from reference TRBV11-2 and TRBJ2-2, reads EAGVAQSPRYKIIEKRQSVAFWCNPISGHATLYWYQQILGQGPKLLIQFQNNGVVDDSQLPKDRFSAERLKGVDSTLKIQPAKLEDSAVYLCASSLVRGDGELFFGEGSRLTVL.

This clone came up once. V and J are TRBV7-2 and TRBJ2-2; either TRBD1 or TRBD2 may supply D (5 bases each). V was trimmed by 4 bases and J by 3 bases, leaving 6 bases between them. CDR1 and CDR2 (germline): SGHTA, FQGNSA. The CDR3 covers 13 residues. CDR3 DNA: TGTGCCAGCAGCTCGGGACACACCGGGGAGCTGTTTTTT. This translates into CASSSGHTGELFF.

This rearrangement joins TRBV7-9 to TRBJ1-5, with a weak D call TRBD1 (5 bases). CDR3 size: 17 residues. Germline V gives CDR1 SEHNR, CDR2 FQNEAQ (reference sequence). The V end lost 1 base, the J end lost 0 bases, and 13 bases lay between the germline ends. CDR3 sequence (DNA): TGTGCCAGCAGCTTAGGTGGGGGGTTTGGTAGCAATCAGCCCCAGCATTTT. This encodes CASSLGGGFGSNQPQHF.

DNA of the CDR3: TGTGCCAGCAGAGACGGCCTTGTTTCGCATTTT. It specifies CASRDGLVSHF. V usage is TRBV6-1 and J usage is TRBJ1-5; D is ambiguous. CDR3 length: 11 amino acids. Germline V CDR1 and CDR2: MNHNS, SASEGT. V was trimmed by 6 bases and J by 15 bases, leaving 15 bases between them.

This rearrangement joins TRBV11-1 to TRBJ2-3; 7 positions agree with TRBD1. Per the germline V gene, CDR1 is SGHAT and CDR2 is FQDESV (reference sequence). The CDR3 length is 13 residues. J gave up 4 bases and V 2 bases, and 0 bases lay outside the gene matches. The CDR3 is CASSLQGADTQYF. CDR3 DNA: TGTGCCAGCAGCTTACAGGGGGCAGATACGCAGTATTTT.

This clone was found a few times. V and J are TRBV4-2 and TRBJ2-7, with D possibly being TRBD2 (6 bases). The V gene's germline CDR1 is LGHNA and CDR2 YNFKEQ. There are 13 residues in the CDR3. V shed 1 base and J shed 5 bases, with 9 bases lying between them. CDR3 amino acids: CASSQVRGNEQYF. The DNA of the CDR3 is TGTGCCAGCAGCCAAGTCCGGGGGAACGAGCAGTACTTC.

The chain combines TRBV29-1 with TRBJ2-7; 7 bases match TRBD1. This CDR3 is built from 13 residues. Germline V gene data show CDR1 as SQVTM and CDR2 as ANQGSEA. The trim removed 6 bases at V and 5 bases at J, leaving 10 bases unmatched. CDR3 protein: CSVDRDGVNEQYF. The CDR3 nucleotides read TGCAGCGTCGACAGGGACGGGGTGAACGAGCAGTACTTC.

The table lists this clone with a count of one. The chain is built from TRBV7-9 and TRBJ1-2; D uncertain. This CDR3 contains 12 residues. V dropped 1 base and J dropped 8 bases, with 8 bases sitting between them. Germline CDR1 SEHNR, CDR2 FQNEAQ (reference sequence). The CDR3 region is CASSLGGRGYTF. CDR3 nucleotide sequence: TGTGCCAGCAGCTTAGGAGGTCGGGGCTACACCTTC.

The rearrangement uses TRBV30 and TRBJ1-6; D might be TRBD1 (6 bases). The germline gives CDR1 GTSNPN, CDR2 SVGIG (reference sequence). V lost 4 bases and J 8 bases, leaving 15 bases between the germline ends. The CDR3 is made up of 14 amino acids. The DNA of the CDR3 is TGTGCCTGGACCAGCAGGGGTCGCGATTCACCCCTCCACTTT. Amino acid sequence: CAWTSRGRDSPLHF.

The V gene is TRBV7-9, the J gene TRBJ1-5; D possibly corresponds to TRBD1 (5 bases). Germline V CDR1 and CDR2: SEHNR, FQNEAQ (reference sequence). V was trimmed by 10 bases and J by 7 bases, leaving 17 bases between them. CDR3 length equals 13 residues. In DNA, the CDR3 is TGTGCCACCACAATCGGGGGGACGCAGCCCCAGCATTTT. Translating gives CATTIGGTQPQHF.

In DNA, the CDR3 is TGTGCCAGCAGCTTAGCGCGGGACAGGGGAAGAGAGACCCAGTACTTC. Translation: CASSLARDRGRETQYF. The chain employs TRBV7-8 and TRBJ2-5; the match to TRBD1 covers 10 bases. Trimming cost V 0 bases and J 4 bases; bases outside gene matches: 5. Germline-derived CDR1 and CDR2 are SGHVS and FQNEAQ. The CDR3 is made up of 16 amino acids.

DNA of the CDR3: TGTGCCAGCAGTGTAGGAGGGGGGCACGGAAACACCATATATTTT. This gives the protein CASSVGGGHGNTIYF. This chain links TRBV2 with TRBJ1-3; a possible D gene is TRBD1 (6 bases). CDR3 length equals 15 residues. Trimming pared 4 bases from V and 4 bases from J, leaving 14 bases between. Per the germline V gene, CDR1 is SNHLY and CDR2 is FYNNEI.